Below, 5 T cell receptor beta chains from the same sample are listed, as sequenced in a study of PD-L1 blockade in urothelial cancer. Time point defined: pretreatment peripheral blood. Using immunoSEQ multiplex PCR, the repertoire was profiled, and TCRdb retains in-frame clones only, with some absent. The sample lists more than 35,000 clones, approximately 90% seen once, with around 11% in the top ten. The sample here was PBMCs, taken around atezolizumab (anti-PD-L1) treatment. The origin of the receptors is a woman aged 55-70 years with urothelial cancer.

The rearrangement joins TRBV5-6 to TRBJ2-1, with a tentative D call TRBD1 (5 bases). The CDR3 consists of 11 residues. The ends were cut back, 5 bases at V and 6 bases at J, with 6 bases in the middle. Germline V gene lookup returns CDR1 SGHDT and CDR2 YYEEEE. The CDR3 here is CASSQGNEQFF. In DNA, the CDR3 is TGTGCCAGCAGTCAGGGCAATGAGCAGTTCTTC.

The chain employs TRBV6-5 and TRBJ2-3; TRBD2 aligns across 8 bases. The CDR3 totals 16 residues. Germline loops: CDR1 MNHEY, CDR2 SVGAGI. With V trimmed by 2 bases and J by 0 bases, 4 bases remained unmatched. Written as DNA, the CDR3 is TGTGCCAGCAGTTACGGACTAGCAGCCAGCACAGATACGCAGTATTTT. Encoded protein: CASSYGLAASTDTQYF.

The V and J genes are TRBV11-2 and TRBJ2-2; TRBD2 agrees at 10 bases. V gave up 6 bases and J gave up 1 base; unmatched junction bases: 2. The CDR3 sequence is 15 residues long. The germline V gene has CDR1 SGHAT and CDR2 FQNNGV. CDR3 sequence reads: CASRRTSGNTGELFF. CDR3 coding DNA: TGTGCCAGCAGACGGACTAGCGGGAACACCGGGGAGCTGTTTTTT.

The rearrangement uses TRBV7-9 and TRBJ2-7; 9 bases are a match to TRBD1. This CDR3 spans 13 amino acids. V shed 5 bases and J 5 bases; nucleotides not matched to a gene: 4. Germline V gene data show CDR1 as SEHNR and CDR2 as FQNEAQ (reference sequence). CDR3 nucleotide sequence: TGTGCCAGCAGCCCAGGGACAGGGCACGAGCAGTACTTC. This gives the protein CASSPGTGHEQYF.

This clone showed up just a few times. The V gene is TRBV5-1, the J gene TRBJ1-1; D remains ambiguous. V was clipped by 0 bases and J by 1 base, with 4 bases between them. Germline assignment: CDR1 SGHRS and CDR2 YFSETQ. CDR3 length equals 13 residues. The CDR3: CASSLAGNTEAFF. The CDR3 DNA is TGCGCCAGCAGCTTGGCGGGGAACACTGAAGCTTTCTTT. The complete variable domain, with remaining parts taken from reference TRBV5-1 and TRBJ1-1, reads KAGVTQTPRYLIKTRGQQVTLSCSPISGHRSVSWYQQTPGQGLQFLFEYFSETQRNKGNFPGRFSGRQFSNSRSEMNVSTLELGDSALYLCASSLAGNTEAFFGQGTRLTVV.